Sequencing of this T cell receptor beta chain was carried out in a study of blood T cell repertoires in COVID-19. This clone occurred once. The trim removed 0 bases at V and 7 bases at J, leaving 2 bases unmatched. Germline lookup yields CDR1 GTSNPN and CDR2 SVGIG (reference sequence). CDR3 length: 12 amino acids. Some clones are missing from TCRdb's copy, which holds only in-frame ones; the method was immunoSEQ multiplex PCR. Seen here are over 150,000 clones, about 88% observed once, and the top ten hold 7%. The chain has TRBV30 and TRBJ1-2, with 7 bases aligning to TRBD1. This TCR was sampled from a woman between 45 and 65 years old who had recovered from COVID-19. Sequencing was performed on PBMCs or T cells enriched from blood (not recorded which). This CDR3 reads CAWSVQGPGYTF. CDR3 bases: TGTGCCTGGAGTGTACAGGGGCCTGGCTACACCTTC.